This TCR beta chain stems from a study of T cells after somatic rescue of genetic block. Profiling relied on immunoSEQ multiplex PCR, and the TCRdb table lists in-frame clones only, not all of them. The repertoire holds tens of thousands of clones, with 85% to 90% as singletons. The sequenced material came from peripheral blood mononuclear cells (PBMCs). This TCR was sampled from a woman aged 18-35 years.

Written as DNA, the CDR3 is TGTGCCAGCTCACCTCAGACAGGGGCGGACACTGAAGCTTTCTTT. Translation: CASSPQTGADTEAFF. The chain recombines TRBV18 with TRBJ1-1, with 8 bases matching TRBD1. V trimming: 3 bases; J trimming: 3 bases; junction bases outside the gene matches: 6. The CDR3 spans 15 residues. CDR1 and CDR2 from the germline V gene are KGHSH and LQKENI.